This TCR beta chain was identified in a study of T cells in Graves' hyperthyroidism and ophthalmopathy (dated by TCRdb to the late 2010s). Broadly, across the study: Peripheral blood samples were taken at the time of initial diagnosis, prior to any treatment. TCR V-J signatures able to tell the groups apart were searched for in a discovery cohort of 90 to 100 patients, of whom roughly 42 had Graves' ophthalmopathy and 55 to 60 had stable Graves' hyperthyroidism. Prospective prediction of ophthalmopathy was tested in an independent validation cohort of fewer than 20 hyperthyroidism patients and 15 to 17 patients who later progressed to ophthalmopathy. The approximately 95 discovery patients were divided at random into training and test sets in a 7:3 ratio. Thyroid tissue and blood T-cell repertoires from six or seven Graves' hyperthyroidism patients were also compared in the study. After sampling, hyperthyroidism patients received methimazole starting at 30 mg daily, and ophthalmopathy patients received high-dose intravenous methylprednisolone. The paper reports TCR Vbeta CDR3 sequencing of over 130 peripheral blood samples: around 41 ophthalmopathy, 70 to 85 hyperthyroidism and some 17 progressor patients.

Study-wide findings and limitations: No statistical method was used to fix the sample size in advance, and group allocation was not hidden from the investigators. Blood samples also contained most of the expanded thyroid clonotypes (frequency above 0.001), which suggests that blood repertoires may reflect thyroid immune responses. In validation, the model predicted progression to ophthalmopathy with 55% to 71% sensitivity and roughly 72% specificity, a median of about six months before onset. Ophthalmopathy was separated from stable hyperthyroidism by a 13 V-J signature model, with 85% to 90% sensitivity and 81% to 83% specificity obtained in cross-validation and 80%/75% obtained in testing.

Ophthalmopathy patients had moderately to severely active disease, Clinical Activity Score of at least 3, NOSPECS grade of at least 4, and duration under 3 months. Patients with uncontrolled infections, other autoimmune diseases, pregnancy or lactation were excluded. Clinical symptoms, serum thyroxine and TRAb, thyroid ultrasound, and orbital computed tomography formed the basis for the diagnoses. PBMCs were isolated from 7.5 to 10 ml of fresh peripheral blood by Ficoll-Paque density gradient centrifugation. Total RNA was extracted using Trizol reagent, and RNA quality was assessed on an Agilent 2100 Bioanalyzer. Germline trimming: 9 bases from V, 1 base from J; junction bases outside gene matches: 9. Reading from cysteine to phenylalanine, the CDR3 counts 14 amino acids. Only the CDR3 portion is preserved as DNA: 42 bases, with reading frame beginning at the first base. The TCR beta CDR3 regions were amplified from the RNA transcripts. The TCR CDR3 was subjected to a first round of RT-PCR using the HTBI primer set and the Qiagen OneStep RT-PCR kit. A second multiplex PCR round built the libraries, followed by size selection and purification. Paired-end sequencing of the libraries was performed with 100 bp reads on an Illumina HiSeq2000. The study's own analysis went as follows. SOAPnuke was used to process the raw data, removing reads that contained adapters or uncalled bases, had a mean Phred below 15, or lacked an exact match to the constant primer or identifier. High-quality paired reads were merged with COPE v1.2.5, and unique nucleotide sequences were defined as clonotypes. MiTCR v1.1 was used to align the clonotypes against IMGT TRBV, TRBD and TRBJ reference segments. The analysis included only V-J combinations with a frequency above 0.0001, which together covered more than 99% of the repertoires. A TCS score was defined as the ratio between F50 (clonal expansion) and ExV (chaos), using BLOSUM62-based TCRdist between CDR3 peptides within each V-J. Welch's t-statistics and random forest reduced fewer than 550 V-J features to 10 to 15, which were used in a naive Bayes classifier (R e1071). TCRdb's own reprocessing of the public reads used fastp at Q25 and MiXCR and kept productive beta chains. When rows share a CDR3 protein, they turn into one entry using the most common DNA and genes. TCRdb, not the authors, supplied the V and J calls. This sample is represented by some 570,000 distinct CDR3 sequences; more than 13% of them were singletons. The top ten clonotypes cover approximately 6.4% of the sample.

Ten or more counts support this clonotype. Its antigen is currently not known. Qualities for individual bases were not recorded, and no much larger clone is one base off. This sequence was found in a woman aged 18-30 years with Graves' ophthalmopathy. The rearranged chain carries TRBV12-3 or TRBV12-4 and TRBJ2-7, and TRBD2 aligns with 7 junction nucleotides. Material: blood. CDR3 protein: CASNLAANSYEQYF. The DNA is TGTGCCAGTAATCTAGCGGCAAATTCCTACGAGCAGTACTTC.